This T cell receptor (beta chain) stems from a study of blood T cell repertoires in COVID-19. Recruits, aged roughly 18 to 95 years, lived in 20 to 30 US areas. Allocation to cohorts depended on clinical history reported by the participants. Produced via immunoSEQ multiplex PCR; TCRdb's table is partial and in-frame only. The sample includes 200,000 to 250,000 clones, roughly nine tenths of them seen just once. Trimming shortened V by 6 bases and J by 2 bases, and 3 bases separated the two germline ends. Germline loops: CDR1 SQVTM, CDR2 ANQGSEA. The CDR3 runs to 10 residues. The chain combines TRBV29-1 with TRBJ2-3; D is undetermined. This sequence originates from a young woman who had recovered from COVID-19. The material sequenced was PBMCs or T cells enriched from blood (not recorded which). The CDR3, as DNA: TGCAGCGTCCTCACAGATACGCAGTATTTT. Its protein is CSVLTDTQYF.